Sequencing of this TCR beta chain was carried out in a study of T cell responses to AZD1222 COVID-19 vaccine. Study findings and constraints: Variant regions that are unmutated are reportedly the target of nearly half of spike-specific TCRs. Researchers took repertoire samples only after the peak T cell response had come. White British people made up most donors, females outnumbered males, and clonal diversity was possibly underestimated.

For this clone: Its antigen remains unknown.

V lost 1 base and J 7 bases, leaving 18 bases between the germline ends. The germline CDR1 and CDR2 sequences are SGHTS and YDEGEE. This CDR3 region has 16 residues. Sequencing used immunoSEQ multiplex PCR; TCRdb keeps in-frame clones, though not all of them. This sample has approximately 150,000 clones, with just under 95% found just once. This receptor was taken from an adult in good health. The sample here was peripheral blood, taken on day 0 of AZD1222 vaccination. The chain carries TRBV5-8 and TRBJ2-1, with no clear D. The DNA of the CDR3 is TGTGCCAGCAGCTTGCGGGCAGGATTCCTTGGGAATGAGCAGTTCTTC. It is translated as CASSLRAGFLGNEQFF.